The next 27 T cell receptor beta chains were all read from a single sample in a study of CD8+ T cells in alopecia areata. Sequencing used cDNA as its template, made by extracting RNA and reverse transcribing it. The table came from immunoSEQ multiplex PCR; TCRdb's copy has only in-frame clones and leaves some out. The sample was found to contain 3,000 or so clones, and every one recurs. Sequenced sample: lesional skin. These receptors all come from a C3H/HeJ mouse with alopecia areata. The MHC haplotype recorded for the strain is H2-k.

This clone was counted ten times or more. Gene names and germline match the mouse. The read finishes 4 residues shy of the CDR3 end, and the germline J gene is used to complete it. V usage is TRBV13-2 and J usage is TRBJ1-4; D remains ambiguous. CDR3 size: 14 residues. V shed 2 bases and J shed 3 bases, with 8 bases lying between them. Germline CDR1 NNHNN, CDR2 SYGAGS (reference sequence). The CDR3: CASGEGRPNERLFF. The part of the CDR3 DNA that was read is TGTGCCAGCGGTGAGGGGAGACCCAACGAA.

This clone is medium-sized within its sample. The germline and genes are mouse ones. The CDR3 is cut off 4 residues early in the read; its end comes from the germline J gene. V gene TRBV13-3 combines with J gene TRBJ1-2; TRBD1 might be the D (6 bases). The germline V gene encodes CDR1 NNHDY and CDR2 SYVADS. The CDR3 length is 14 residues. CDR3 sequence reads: CASSDGLGGRDYTF. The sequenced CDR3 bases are TGTGCCAGCAGTGATGGACTGGGGGGGCGC.

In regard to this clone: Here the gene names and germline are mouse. Incomplete CDR3 DNA: TGTGCCAGCAGCCCCGGGACAATTTCCAACGAA. It yields the protein CASSPGTISNE. In full, the CDR3 reads CASSPGTISNERLFF. The rearrangement links TRBV4 to TRBJ1-4; maybe TRBD1 (6 bases). From the germline J gene comes the end of the CDR3, since the read stops 4 residues before it. Trimming stripped 5 bases from V and 0 bases from J, with 10 bases between. The CDR3 runs to 15 residues. Germline loops: CDR1 LGHDT, CDR2 YNNKQL (reference sequence).

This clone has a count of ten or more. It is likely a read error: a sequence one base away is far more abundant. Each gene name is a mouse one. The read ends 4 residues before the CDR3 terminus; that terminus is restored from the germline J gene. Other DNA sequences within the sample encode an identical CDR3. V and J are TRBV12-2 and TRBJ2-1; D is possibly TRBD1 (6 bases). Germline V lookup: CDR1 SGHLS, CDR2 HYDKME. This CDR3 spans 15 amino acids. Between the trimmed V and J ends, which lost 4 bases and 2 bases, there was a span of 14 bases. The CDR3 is CASSRPRGDYAEQFF. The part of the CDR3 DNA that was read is TGTGCCAGCTCCCGTCCCAGGGGTGACTATGCT.

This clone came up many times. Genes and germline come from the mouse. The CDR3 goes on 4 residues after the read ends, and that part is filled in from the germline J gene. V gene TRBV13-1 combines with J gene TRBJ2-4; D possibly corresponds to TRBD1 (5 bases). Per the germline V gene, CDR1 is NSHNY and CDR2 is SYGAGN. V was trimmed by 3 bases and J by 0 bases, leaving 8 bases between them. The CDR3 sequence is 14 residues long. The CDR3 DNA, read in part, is TGTGCCAGCAGTGGCCCAGGGAGTCAAAAC. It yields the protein CASSGPGSQN. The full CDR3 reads CASSGPGSQNTLYF.

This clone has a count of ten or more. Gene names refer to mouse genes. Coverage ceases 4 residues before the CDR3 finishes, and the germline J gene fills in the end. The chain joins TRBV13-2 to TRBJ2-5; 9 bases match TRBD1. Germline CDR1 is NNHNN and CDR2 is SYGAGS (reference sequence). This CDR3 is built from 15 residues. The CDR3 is CASAPGGTGTDTQYF. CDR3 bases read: TGTGCCAGCGCCCCGGGAGGGACAGGGACAGAC.

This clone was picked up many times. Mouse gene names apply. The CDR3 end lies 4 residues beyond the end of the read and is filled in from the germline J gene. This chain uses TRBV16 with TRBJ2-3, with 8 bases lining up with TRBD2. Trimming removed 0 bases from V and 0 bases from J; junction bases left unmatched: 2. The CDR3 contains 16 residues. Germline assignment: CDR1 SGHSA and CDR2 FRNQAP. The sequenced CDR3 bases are TGTGCAAGCAGCTTAGACTGGGGGGCTAGTGCAGAA. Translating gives CASSLDWGASAE. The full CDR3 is CASSLDWGASAETLYF.

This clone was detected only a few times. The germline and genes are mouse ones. Partial CDR3 DNA: TGTGCCAGCAGTGATCCGGGGGGCGCGGGTGCAGAA. This codes for CASSDPGGAGAE. The complete CDR3 reads CASSDPGGAGAETLYF. This sequence joins TRBV19 and TRBJ2-3; TRBD2 might be the D (7 bases). The CDR3 end falls 4 residues outside the read, so it is completed with the germline J gene. In germline, CDR1 is FNHDT, CDR2 SITEND (reference sequence). The CDR3 runs to 16 residues. The V gene lost 4 bases and the J gene lost 1 base, with 16 bases spanning the gap. Drawing the rest from reference TRBV19 and TRBJ2-3, the complete variable domain is GGIITQTPKFLIGQEGQKLTLKCQQNFNHDTMYWYRQDSGKGLRLIYYSITENDLQKGDLSEGYDASREKKSSFSLTVTSAQKNEMAVFLCASSDPGGAGAETLYFGSGTRLTVL.

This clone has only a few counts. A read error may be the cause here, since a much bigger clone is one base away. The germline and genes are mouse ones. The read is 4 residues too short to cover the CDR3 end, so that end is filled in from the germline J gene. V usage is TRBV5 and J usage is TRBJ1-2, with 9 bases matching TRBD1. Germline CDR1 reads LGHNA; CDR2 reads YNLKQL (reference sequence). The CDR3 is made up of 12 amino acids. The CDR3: CASTRTGVDYTF. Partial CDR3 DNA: TGTGCCAGCACCCGGACAGGGGTC.

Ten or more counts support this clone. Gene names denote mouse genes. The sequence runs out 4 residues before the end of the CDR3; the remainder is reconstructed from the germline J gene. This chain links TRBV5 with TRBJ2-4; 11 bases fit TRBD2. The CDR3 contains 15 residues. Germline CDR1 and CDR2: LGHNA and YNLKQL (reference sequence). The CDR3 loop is CASSQRLGGRNTLYF. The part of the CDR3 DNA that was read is TGTGCCAGCAGCCAGAGACTGGGGGGGAGAAAC.

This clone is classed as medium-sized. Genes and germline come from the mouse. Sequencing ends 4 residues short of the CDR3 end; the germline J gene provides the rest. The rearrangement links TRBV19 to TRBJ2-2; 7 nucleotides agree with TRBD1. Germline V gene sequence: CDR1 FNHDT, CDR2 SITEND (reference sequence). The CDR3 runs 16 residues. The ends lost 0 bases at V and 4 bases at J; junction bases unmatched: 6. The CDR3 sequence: CASSIGDREGTGQLYF. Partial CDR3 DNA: TGTGCCAGCAGTATAGGGGACAGAGAAGGCACCGGG.

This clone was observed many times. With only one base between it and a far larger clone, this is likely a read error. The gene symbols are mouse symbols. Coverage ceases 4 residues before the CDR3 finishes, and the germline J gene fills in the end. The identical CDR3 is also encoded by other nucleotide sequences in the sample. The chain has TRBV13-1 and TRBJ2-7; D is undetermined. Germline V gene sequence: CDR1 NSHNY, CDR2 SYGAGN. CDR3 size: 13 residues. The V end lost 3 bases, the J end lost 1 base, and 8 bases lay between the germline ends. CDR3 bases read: TGTGCCAGCAGTGCTGGCGGATCCTAT. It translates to CASSAGGSY. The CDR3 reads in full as CASSAGGSYEQYF.

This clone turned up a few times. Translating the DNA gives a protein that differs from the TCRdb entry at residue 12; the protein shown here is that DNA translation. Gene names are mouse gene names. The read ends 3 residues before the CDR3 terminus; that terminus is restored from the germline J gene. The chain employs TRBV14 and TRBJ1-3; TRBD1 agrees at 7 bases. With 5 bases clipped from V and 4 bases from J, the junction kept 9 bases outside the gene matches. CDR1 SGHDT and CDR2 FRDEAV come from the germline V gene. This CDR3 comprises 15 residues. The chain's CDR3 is CASSQYRGSGNTLYF. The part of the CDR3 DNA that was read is TGTGCCAGCAGCCAATACAGGGGTTCGGGAAATACG.

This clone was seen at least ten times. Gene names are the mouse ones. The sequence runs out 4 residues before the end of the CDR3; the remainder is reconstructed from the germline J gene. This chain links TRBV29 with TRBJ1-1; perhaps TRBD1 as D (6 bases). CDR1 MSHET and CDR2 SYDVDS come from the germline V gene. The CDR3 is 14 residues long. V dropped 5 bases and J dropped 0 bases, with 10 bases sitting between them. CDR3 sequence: CASSPGQANTEVFF. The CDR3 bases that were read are TGTGCTAGCAGTCCGGGACAAGCAAACACA.

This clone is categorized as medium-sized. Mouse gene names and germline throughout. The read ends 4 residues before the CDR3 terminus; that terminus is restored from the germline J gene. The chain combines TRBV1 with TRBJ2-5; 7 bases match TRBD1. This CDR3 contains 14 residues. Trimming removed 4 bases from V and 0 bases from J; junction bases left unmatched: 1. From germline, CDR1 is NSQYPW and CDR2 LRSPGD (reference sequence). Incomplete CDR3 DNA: TGCACCTGCAGTGGACAGGGTAACCAAGAC. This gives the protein CTCSGQGNQD. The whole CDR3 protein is CTCSGQGNQDTQYF.

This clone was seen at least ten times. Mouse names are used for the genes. CDR3 DNA, as far as it was read: TGCACCTGCAGTGCCGACAGGGGGCAAGAC. Protein: CTCSADRGQD. The complete CDR3 protein is CTCSADRGQDTQYF. The chain joins TRBV1 to TRBJ2-5; 9 bases map to TRBD1. The read terminates 4 residues ahead of where the CDR3 ends, so the germline J gene completes it. Germline assignment: CDR1 NSQYPW and CDR2 LRSPGD (reference sequence). V shed 3 bases, J shed 3 bases, and the junction held 1 base outside the gene matches. CDR3 length equals 14 residues.

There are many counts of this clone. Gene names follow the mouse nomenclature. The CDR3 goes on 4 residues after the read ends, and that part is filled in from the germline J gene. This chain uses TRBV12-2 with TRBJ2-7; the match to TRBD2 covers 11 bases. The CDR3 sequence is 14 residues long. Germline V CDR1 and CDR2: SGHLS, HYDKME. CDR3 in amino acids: CASSLGDWGYEQYF. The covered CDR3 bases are TGTGCCAGCTCTCTCGGGGACTGGGGGTAT. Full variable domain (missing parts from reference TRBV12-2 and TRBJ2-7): NSGVVQSPRYIIKGKGERSILKCIPISGHLSVAWYQQTQGQELKFFIQHYDKMERDKGNLPSRFSVQQFDDYHSEMNMSALELEDSAVYFCASSLGDWGYEQYFGPGTRLTVL.

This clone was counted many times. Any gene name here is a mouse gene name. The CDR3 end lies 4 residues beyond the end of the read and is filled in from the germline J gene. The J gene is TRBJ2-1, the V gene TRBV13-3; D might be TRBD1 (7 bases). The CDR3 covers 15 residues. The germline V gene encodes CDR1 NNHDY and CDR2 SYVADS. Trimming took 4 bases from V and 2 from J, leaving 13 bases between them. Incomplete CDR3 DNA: TGTGCCAGCAGTCATCTCAGGGGGGACTATGCT. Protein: CASSHLRGDYA. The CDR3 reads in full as CASSHLRGDYAEQFF.

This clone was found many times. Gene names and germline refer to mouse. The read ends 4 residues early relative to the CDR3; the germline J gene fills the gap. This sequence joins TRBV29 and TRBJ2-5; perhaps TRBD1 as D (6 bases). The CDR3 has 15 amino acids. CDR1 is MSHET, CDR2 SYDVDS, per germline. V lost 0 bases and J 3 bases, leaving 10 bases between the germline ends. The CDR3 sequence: CASSLSPGQQDTQYF. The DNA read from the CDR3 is TGTGCTAGCAGTTTATCCCCGGGACAACAAGAC. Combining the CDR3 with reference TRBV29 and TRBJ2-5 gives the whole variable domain DMKVTQMPRYLIKRMGENVLLECGQDMSHETMYWYRQDPGLGLQLIYISYDVDSNSEGDIPKGYRVSRKKREHFSLILDSAKTNQTSVYFCASSLSPGQQDTQYFGPGTRLLVL.

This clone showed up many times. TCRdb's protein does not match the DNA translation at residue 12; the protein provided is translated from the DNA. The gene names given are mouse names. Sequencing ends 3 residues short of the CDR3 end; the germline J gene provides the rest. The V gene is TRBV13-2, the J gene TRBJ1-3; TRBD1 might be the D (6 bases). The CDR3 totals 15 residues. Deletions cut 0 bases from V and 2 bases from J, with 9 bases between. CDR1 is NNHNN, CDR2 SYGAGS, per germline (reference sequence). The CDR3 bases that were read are TGTGCCAGCGGTGATGTGGCAGGGGCTGGAAATACG. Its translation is CASGDVAGAGNT. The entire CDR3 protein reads CASGDVAGAGNTLYF.

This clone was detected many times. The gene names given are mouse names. This chain's CDR3 is CASSEDFYEQYF. The part of the CDR3 DNA that was read is TGTGCCAGCAGTGAGGACTTTTAT. The chain links TRBV13-3 to TRBJ2-7, with D possibly being TRBD2 (5 bases). From the germline J gene comes the end of the CDR3, since the read stops 4 residues before it. The CDR3 has 12 amino acids. CDR1 and CDR2 from the germline V gene are NNHDY and SYVADS.

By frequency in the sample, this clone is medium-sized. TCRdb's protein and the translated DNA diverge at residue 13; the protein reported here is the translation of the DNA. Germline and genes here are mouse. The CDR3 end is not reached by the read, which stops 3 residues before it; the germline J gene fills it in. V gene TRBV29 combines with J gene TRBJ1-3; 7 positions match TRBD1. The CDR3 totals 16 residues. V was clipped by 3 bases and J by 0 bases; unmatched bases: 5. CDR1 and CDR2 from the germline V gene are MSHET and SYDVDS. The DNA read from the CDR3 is TGTGCTAGCAGTTTCGACAGGGCCCCTTCTGGAAATACG. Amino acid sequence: CASSFDRAPSGNT. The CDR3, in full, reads CASSFDRAPSGNTLYF.

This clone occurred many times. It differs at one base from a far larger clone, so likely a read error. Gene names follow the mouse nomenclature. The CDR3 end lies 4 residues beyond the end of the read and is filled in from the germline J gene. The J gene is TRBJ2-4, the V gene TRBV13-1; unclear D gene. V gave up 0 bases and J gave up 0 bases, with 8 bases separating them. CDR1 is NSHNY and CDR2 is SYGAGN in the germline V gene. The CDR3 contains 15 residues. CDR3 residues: CASSDATHSQNTLYF. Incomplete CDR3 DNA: TGTGCCAGCAGTGATGCAACACATAGTCAAAAC.

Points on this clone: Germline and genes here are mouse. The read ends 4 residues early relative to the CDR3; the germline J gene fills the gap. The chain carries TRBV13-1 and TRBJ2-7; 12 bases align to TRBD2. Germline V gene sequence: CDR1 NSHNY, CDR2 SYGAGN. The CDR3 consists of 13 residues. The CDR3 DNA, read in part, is TGTGCCAGCAGTGGGGACTGGGGGGAT. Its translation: CASSGDWGD. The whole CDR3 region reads CASSGDWGDEQYF.

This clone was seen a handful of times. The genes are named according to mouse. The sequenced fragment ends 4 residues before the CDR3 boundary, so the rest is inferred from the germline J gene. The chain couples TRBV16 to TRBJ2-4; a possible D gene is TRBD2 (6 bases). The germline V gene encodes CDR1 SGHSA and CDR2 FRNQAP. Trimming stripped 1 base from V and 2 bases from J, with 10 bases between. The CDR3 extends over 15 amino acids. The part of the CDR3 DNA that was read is TGTGCAAGCAGCTTAGGGGGGGAGGCTCAAAAC. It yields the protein CASSLGGEAQN. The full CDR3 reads CASSLGGEAQNTLYF.

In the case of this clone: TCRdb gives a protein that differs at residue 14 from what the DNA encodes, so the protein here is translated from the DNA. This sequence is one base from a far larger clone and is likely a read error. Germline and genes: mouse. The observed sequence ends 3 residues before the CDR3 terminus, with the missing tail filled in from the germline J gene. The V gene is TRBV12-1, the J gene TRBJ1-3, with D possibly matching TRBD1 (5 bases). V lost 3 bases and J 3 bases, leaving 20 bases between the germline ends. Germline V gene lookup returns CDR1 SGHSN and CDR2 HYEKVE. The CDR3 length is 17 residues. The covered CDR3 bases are TGTGCCAGCTCTACCGCCGCGGACAAACATTGTGGAAATACG. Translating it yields CASSTAADKHCGNT. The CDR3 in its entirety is CASSTAADKHCGNTLYF.

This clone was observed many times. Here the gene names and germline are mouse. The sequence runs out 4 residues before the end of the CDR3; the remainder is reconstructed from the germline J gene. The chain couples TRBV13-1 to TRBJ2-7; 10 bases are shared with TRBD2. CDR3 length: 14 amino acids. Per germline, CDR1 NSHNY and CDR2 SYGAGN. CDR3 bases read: TGTGCCAGCAGTGAGGTGACTGGGGGGTAT. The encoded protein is CASSEVTGGY. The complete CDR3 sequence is CASSEVTGGYEQYF.